This TCR beta chain is from a study of blood T cell repertoires in COVID-19. This CDR3 has 16 amino acids. Germline V gene data show CDR1 as LNHDA and CDR2 as SQIVND (reference sequence). The V gene lost 5 bases and the J gene lost 5 bases, with 19 bases spanning the gap. Repertoires were generated with immunoSEQ multiplex PCR, while TCRdb's copy carries only in-frame clones and drops some. The sample carries about 9,000 clones, roughly 85% recorded once. Material: peripheral blood. The chain recombines TRBV19 with TRBJ2-1; tentatively, D is TRBD2 (6 bases). This TCR was recovered from a human donor in a cohort sampled during active COVID-19. The CDR3 nucleotides read TGTGCCAGTAGTCCCGGTGCGCGGGAATGGAACAATGAGCAGTTCTTC. Amino acids: CASSPGAREWNNEQFF. The full variable domain, completed using reference TRBV19 and TRBJ2-1, is DGGITQSPKYLFRKEGQNVTLSCEQNLNHDAMYWYRQDPGQGLRLIYYSQIVNDFQKGDIAEGYSVSREKKESFPLTVTSAQKNPTAFYLCASSPGAREWNNEQFFGPGTRLTVL.